Included here is one TCR beta chain sequence, with context. Its antigen is unknown. This entry comes from a study of cytomegalovirus exposure and HLA in healthy donors. The wider study: One earlier analysis, a look at about 179 million T cells, found some 100 million unique TCR beta sequences. Out of 350 to 400 genotyped donors, about 80% belonged to the Caucasian-associated ancestry cluster. Study results and limitations: The authors later found most CMV-associated TCR beta chains appeared HLA-restricted.

Deletions cut 7 bases from V and 1 base from J, with 13 bases between. The CDR3 loop spans 15 amino acids. Germline-derived CDR1 and CDR2 are SNHLY and FYNNEI. In the PCR, 60 Vbeta and 13 Jbeta primers were used. Generated by immunoSEQ multiplex PCR, the TCRdb table keeps only in-frame clones and is missing some. The top ten hold roughly 3.2% of the sample, which has about 140,000 clones, roughly four fifths seen once. The chain links TRBV2 to TRBJ1-4; D is undetermined. The sequence derives from a man in his late teens or twenties in good health and CMV-seropositive. The specimen sequenced was PBMCs. CDR3 sequence (DNA): TGTGCCAGCAATGCTTATGGGCAAACTAATGAAAAACTGTTTTTT. Its protein is CASNAYGQTNEKLFF.